This TCR beta chain was identified during a study of CD8 T cells in ankylosing spondylitis. The study's findings and limits: Ankylosing spondylitis blood appeared to carry a characteristic TCR beta motif of 7 or 8 highly homologous variants. Clones linked with disease were CD8+ and fairly uncommon in the peripheral blood.

Germline trimming cut 3 bases from V and 6 bases from J; bases unmatched to any gene: 10. CDR3 length: 15 amino acids. CDR1 and CDR2 (germline): SGHRS, YFSETQ. Quantitative 5'-RACE with molecular barcodes produced the TCR beta libraries. TCRdb ran MiXCR on the 5' RACE reads and lists one entry per CDR3 protein. This table holds fewer than 500,000 distinct CDR3 sequences, 26% found once. Regarding this clonotype: The antigen remains unidentified.

Sequenced input: blood, either unsorted or a sorted T cell fraction (not recorded which). The receptor's source is a male donor with ankylosing spondylitis. The chain links TRBV5-1 to TRBJ2-3, with 7 nucleotides matching TRBD2. CDR3 in DNA: TGCGCCAGCAGCTCGGGAGGCGGCAGGGCGGATACGCAGTATTTT. Translation: CASSSGGGRADTQYF.